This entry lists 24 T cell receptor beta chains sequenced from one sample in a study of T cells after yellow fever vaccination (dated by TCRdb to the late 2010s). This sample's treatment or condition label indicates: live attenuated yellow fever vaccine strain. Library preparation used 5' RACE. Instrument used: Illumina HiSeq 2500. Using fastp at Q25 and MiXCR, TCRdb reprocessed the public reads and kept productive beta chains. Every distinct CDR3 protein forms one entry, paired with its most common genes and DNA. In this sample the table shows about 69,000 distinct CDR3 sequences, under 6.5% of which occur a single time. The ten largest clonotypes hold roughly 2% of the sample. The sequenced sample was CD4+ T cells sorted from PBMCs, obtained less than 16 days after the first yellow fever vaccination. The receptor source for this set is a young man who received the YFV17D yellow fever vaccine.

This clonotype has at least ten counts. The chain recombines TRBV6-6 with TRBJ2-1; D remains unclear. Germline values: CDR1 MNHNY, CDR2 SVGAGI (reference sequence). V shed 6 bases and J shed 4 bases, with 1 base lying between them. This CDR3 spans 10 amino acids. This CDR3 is CASRYNEQFF. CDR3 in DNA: TGTGCCAGCAGATACAATGAGCAGTTCTTC.

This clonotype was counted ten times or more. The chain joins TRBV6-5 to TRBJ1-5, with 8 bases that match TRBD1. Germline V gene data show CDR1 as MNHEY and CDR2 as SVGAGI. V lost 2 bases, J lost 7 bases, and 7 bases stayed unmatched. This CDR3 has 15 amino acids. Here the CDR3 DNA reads TGTGCCAGCAGTTACAGGGGGACAGGTGGGCAGCCCCAGCATTTT. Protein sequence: CASSYRGTGGQPQHF.

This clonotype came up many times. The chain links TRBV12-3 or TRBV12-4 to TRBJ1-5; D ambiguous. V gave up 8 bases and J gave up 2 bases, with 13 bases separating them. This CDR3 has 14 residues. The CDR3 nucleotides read TGTGCCAGCGGCACGGGAGTGGGCAATCAGCCCCAGCATTTT. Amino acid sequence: CASGTGVGNQPQHF.

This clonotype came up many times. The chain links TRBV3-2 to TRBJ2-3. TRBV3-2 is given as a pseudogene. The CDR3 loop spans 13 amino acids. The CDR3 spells CASSQDKVATQYF. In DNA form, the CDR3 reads TGTGCCAGCAGCCAAGATAAGGTAGCTACGCAGTATTTT.

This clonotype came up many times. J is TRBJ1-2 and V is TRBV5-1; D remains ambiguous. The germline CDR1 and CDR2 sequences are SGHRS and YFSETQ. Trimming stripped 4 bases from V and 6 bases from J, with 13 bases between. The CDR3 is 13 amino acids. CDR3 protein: CASSTRTGNGYTF. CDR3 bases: TGCGCCAGCAGCACCCGGACGGGGAATGGCTACACCTTC.

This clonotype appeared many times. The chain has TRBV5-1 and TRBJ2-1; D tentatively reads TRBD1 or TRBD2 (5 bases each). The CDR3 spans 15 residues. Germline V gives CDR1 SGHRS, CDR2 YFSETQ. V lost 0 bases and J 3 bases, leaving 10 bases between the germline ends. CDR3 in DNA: TGCGCCAGCAGCTTGGGGGACCCCTACTACAATGAGCAGTTCTTC. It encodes CASSLGDPYYNEQFF.

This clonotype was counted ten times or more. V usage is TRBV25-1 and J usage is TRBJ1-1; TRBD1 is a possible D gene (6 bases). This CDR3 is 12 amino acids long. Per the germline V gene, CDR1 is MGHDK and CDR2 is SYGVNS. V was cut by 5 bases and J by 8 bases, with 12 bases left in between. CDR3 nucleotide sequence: TGTGCCAGCAGTACACAGGGTGGGGAAGCTTTCTTT. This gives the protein CASSTQGGEAFF.

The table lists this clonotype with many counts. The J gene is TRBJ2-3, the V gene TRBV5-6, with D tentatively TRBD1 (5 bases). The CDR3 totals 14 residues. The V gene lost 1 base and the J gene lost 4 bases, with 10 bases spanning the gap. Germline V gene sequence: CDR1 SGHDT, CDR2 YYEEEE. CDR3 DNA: TGTGCCAGCAGCTTGTACCCAGGGTCAGATACGCAGTATTTT. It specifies CASSLYPGSDTQYF.

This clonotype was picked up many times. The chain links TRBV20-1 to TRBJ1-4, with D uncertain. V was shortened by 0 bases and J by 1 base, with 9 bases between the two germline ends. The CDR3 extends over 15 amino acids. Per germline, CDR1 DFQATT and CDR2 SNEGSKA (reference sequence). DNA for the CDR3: TGCAGTGCTAGAGATCAGTTAGGAACTAATGAAAAACTGTTTTTT. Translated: CSARDQLGTNEKLFF.

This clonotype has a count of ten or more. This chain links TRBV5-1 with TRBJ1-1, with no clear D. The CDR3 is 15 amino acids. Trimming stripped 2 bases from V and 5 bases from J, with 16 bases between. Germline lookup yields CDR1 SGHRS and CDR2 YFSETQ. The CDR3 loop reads CASSFESTSGTEAFF. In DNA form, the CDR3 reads TGCGCCAGCAGCTTTGAAAGCACTTCAGGTACTGAAGCTTTCTTT. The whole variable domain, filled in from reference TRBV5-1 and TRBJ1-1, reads KAGVTQTPRYLIKTRGQQVTLSCSPISGHRSVSWYQQTPGQGLQFLFEYFSETQRNKGNFPGRFSGRQFSNSRSEMNVSTLELGDSALYLCASSFESTSGTEAFFGQGTRLTVV.

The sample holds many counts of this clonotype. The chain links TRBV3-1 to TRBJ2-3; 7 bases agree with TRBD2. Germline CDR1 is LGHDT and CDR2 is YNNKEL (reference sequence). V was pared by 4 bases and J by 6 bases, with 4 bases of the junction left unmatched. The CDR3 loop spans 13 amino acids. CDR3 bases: TGTGCCAGCAGCCGGAGACTAGCTGATACGCAGTATTTT. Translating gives CASSRRLADTQYF.

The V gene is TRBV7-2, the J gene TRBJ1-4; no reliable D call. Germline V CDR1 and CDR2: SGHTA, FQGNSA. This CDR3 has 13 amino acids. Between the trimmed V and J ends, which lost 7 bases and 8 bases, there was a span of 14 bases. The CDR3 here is CASTQAAGEKLFF. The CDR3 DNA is TGTGCCAGCACCCAGGCCGCGGGGGAAAAACTGTTTTTT.

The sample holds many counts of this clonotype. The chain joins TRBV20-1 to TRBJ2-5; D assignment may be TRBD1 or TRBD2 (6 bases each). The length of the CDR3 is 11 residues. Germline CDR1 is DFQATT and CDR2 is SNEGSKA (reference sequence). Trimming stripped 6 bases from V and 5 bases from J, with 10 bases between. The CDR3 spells CSARGGETQYF. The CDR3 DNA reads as TGCAGTGCCCGAGGGGGGGAGACCCAGTACTTC.

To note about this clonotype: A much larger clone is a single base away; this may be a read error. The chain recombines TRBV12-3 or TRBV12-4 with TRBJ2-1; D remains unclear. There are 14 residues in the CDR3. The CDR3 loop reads CTSSPTRTWGEQFF. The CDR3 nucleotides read TGTACCAGCAGCCCTACCCGTACCTGGGGTGAGCAGTTCTTC.

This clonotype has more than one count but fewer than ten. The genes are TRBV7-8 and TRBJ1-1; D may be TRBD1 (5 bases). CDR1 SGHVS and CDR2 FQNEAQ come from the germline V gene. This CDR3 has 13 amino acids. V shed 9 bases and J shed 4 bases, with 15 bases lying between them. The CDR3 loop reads CARTGRIITEAFF. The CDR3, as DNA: TGTGCCAGGACGGGACGAATAATCACTGAAGCTTTCTTT.

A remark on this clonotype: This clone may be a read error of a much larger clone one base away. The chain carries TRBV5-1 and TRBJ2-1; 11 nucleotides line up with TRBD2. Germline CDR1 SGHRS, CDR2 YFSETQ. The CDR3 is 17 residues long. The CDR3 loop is CPSSSNPSGGPANEQFF. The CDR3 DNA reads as TGCCCCAGCAGCTCAAATCCTAGCGGGGGGCCCGCCAATGAGCAGTTCTTC.

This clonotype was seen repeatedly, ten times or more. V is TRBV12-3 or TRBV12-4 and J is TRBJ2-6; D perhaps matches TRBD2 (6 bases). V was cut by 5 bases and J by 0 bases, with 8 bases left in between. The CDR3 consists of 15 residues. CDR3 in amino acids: CASSTGASGANVLTF. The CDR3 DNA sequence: TGTGCCAGCAGTACGGGAGCCTCTGGGGCCAACGTCCTGACTTTC.

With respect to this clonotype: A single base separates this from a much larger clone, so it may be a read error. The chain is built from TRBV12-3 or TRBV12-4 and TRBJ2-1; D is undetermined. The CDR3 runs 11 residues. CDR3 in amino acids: CASSSQDAKGF. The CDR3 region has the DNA TGTGCCAGCAGCTCGCAGGACGCCAAGGGCTTC.

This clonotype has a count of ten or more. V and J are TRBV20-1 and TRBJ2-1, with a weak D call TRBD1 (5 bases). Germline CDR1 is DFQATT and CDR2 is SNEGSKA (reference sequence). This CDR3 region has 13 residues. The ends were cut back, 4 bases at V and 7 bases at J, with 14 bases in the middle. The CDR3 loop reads CSAILAGSNEQFF. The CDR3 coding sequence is TGCAGTGCTATACTGGCAGGGTCAAATGAGCAGTTCTTC.

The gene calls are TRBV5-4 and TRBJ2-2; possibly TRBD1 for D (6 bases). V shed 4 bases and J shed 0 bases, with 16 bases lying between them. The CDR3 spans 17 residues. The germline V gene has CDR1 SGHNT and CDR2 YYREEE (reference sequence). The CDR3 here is CASSARTGTTNTGELFF. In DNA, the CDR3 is TGTGCCAGCAGCGCCAGAACCGGGACAACGAACACCGGGGAGCTGTTTTTT.

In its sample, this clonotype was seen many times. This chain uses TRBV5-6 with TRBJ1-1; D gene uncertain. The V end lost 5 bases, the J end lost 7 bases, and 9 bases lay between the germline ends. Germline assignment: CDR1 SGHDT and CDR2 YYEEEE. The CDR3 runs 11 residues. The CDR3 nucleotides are TGTGCCAGCAGTAGGGTGGATGAAGCTTTCTTT. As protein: CASSRVDEAFF.

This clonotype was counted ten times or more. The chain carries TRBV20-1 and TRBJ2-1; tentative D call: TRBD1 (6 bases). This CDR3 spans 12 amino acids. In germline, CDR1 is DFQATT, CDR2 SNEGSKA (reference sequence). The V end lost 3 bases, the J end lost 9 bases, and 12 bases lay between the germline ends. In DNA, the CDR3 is TGCAGTGCTAGCGAACAGGGTATTGAGCAGTTCTTC. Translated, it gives CSASEQGIEQFF.

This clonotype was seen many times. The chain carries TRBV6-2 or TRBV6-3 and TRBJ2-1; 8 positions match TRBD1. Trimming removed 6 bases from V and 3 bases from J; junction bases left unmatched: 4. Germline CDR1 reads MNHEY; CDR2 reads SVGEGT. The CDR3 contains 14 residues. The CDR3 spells CASSRTGIYNEQFF. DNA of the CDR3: TGTGCCAGCAGCAGGACAGGGATCTACAATGAGCAGTTCTTC.

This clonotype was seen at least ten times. DNA of the CDR3: TGTGCCTCCCGGGCAGCCTCCACAGATACGCAGTATTTT. It codes for CASRAASTDTQYF. The chain uses TRBV6-1 and TRBJ2-3; D ambiguous. Germline loops: CDR1 MNHNS, CDR2 SASEGT. This CDR3 has 13 residues. V gave up 11 bases and J gave up 2 bases, with 14 bases separating them.